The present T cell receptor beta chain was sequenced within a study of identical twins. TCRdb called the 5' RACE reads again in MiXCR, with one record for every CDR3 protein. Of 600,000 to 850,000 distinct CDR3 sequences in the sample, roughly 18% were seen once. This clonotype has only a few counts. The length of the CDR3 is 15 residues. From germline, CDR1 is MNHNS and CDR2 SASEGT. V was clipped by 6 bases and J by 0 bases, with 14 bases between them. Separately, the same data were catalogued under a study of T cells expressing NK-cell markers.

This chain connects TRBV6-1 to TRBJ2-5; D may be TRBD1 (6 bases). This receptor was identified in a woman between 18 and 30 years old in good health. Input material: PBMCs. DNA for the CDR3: TGTGCCAGCAGAACCACATGGACAGACCAAGAGACCCAGTACTTC. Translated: CASRTTWTDQETQYF.